What follows is one T cell receptor beta chain and its context. Antigen specificity is unknown. Primers: 60 Vbeta forward and 13 Jbeta reverse. Sequencing was performed with immunoSEQ multiplex PCR; in TCRdb, only in-frame clones are kept and a portion is missing. The sample includes fewer than 90,000 clones, 65% to 80% of them seen just once. The data were obtained in a study of cytomegalovirus exposure and HLA in healthy donors. General study results and limits: In a later analysis, donors in an Asian-associated ancestry cluster reportedly had fewer N-insertions in productive TCRs than the cohort mean.

The germline V gene encodes CDR1 SGHRS and CDR2 YFSETQ. There are 12 residues in the CDR3. V was clipped by 5 bases and J by 5 bases, with 11 bases between them. The sample consisted of PBMCs. The source is a man aged 25 to 45 in good health and CMV-seropositive. The chain couples TRBV5-1 to TRBJ2-7; D uncertain. The CDR3 region is CASSMSSNEQYF. The DNA of the CDR3 is TGCGCCAGCAGTATGAGTTCGAACGAGCAGTACTTC.